One and the same sample provided the 19 T cell receptor beta chains below, sequenced in a study of T cells in localized non-small cell lung cancer. TCRdb keeps only in-frame clones here, not all; method: immunoSEQ multiplex PCR. The data show over a thousand clones, with nearly 20% seen just once and about 30% held by the top ten. Sequencing was performed on normal lung tissue next to the tumor, taken before any cancer treatment. These TCRs come from a male donor aged 60 or over with stage I lung adenocarcinoma.

CDR3 protein: CASSPREVQGAIYGYTF. CDR3 coding DNA: TGTGCCAGCTCACCTCGGGAGGTGCAGGGGGCAATCTATGGCTACACCTTC. The V gene is TRBV18, the J gene TRBJ1-2; 8 nucleotides line up with TRBD1. Germline lookup yields CDR1 KGHSH and CDR2 LQKENI. The V segment lost 3 bases and the J segment 4 bases; nucleotides outside the gene matches: 13. The CDR3 spans 17 residues. Full variable domain (rest looked up from reference TRBV18 and TRBJ1-2): NAGVMQNPRHLVRRRGQEARLRCSPMKGHSHVYWYRQLPEEGLKFMVYLQKENIIDESGMPKERFSAEFPKEGPSILRIQQVVRGDSAAYFCASSPREVQGAIYGYTFGSGTRLTVV.

This clone came up a few times. The chain has TRBV6-8 and TRBJ2-1; 12 bases map to TRBD2. This CDR3 comprises 17 residues. V lost 10 bases, J lost 8 bases, and 18 bases stayed unmatched. Germline CDR1 MNHGY, CDR2 SAAAGT. The CDR3 DNA sequence: TGTGCCATCAGAAAGGCTAGCGGGGGGGAAACATCCCATGAGCAGTTCTTC. It codes for CAIRKASGGETSHEQFF.

Only a few counts were recorded for this clone. The chain is built from TRBV6-8 and TRBJ2-1; D is possibly TRBD1 (5 bases). Looked up from germline, CDR1 is MNHGY and CDR2 is SAAAGT. CDR3 length equals 15 residues. V was pared by 5 bases and J by 3 bases, with 14 bases between. The CDR3 is CASSPGRALYNEQFF. CDR3 DNA: TGTGCCAGCAGTCCAGGCAGGGCTCTCTACAATGAGCAGTTCTTC.

This clone turned up a few times. A junction end diverges from the germline sequence, so it may reflect a read error. The CDR3 nucleotides are TGTGCCAGCAGTGACTCCCAGGAGTCCGGGGAGCTGTTTTTT. Protein sequence: CASSDSQESGELFF. This chain links TRBV6-8 with TRBJ2-2; the D is unclear. This CDR3 contains 14 residues. Germline assignment: CDR1 MNHGY and CDR2 SAAAGT.

This clone was detected a few times. J is TRBJ2-7 and V is TRBV9, with TRBD1 matching over 9 bases. J lost 3 bases, V lost 4 bases, and 11 bases had no gene match. The CDR3 length is 16 residues. Germline V gene data show CDR1 as SGDLS and CDR2 as YYNGEE. The CDR3 here is CASSPHSGTGLYEQYF. The CDR3 nucleotides are TGTGCCAGCAGCCCCCATTCCGGGACAGGGCTCTACGAGCAGTACTTC.

This clone has just a few counts. Here the CDR3 reads CASSSVRQATGELFF. The CDR3 DNA reads as TGTGCCAGCAGCTCTGTAAGACAGGCCACCGGGGAGCTGTTTTTT. The gene calls are TRBV11-3 and TRBJ2-2, with D perhaps matching TRBD1 (6 bases). CDR1 and CDR2 (germline): SGHNT, YENEEA. Trimming stripped 4 bases from V and 4 bases from J, with 13 bases between. This CDR3 is built from 15 residues.

This chain connects TRBV2 to TRBJ2-7; TRBD2 agrees at 9 bases. The germline V gene has CDR1 SNHLY and CDR2 FYNNEI. The CDR3 spans 15 residues. Trimming cost V 1 base and J 6 bases; bases outside gene matches: 7. DNA of the CDR3: TGTGCCAGCAGTGAAGATCCGGGACTAGCAACCGAGCAGTACTTC. This encodes CASSEDPGLATEQYF.

This chain links TRBV11-3 with TRBJ2-3; weak D call: TRBD2 (5 bases). The CDR3 runs 15 residues. Germline assignment: CDR1 SGHNT and CDR2 YENEEA. V lost 8 bases to trimming and J lost 2 bases, with 17 bases between them. CDR3 bases: TGTGCCAGCTCTCTGCGGGCCAGCGCCACAGATACGCAGTATTTT. Translation: CASSLRASATDTQYF.

This clone turned up a few times. The chain employs TRBV11-3 and TRBJ2-7; weak D call: TRBD1 (5 bases). The CDR3 is 14 residues long. Looked up from germline, CDR1 is SGHNT and CDR2 is YENEEA. V was trimmed by 3 bases and J by 1 base, leaving 10 bases between them. The CDR3 coding sequence is TGTGCCAGCAGCTTTATCACAGGTTCCTACGAGCAGTACTTC. It is translated as CASSFITGSYEQYF. The whole variable domain, filled in from reference TRBV11-3 and TRBJ2-7, reads EAGVVQSPRYKIIEKKQPVAFWCNPISGHNTLYWYLQNLGQGPELLIRYENEEAVDDSQLPKDRFSAERLKGVDSTLKIQPAELGDSAVYLCASSFITGSYEQYFGPGTRLTVT.

CDR3 bases: TGTGCCAGCAGTTACCCTACAGGGAACGAGCAGTACTTC. Protein: CASSYPTGNEQYF. The rearrangement uses TRBV6-8 and TRBJ2-7, with TRBD1 as a possible D gene (6 bases). Germline assignment: CDR1 MNHGY and CDR2 SAAAGT. V was clipped by 2 bases and J by 5 bases, with 10 bases between them. This CDR3 is built from 13 residues.

In this sample, this clone turned up a few times. The chain joins TRBV19 to TRBJ1-4; TRBD1 aligns across 8 bases. V dropped 6 bases and J dropped 8; count of bases not matched to a gene: 11. CDR1 and CDR2 (germline): LNHDA, SQIVND (reference sequence). The CDR3 contains 15 residues. This chain's CDR3 is CASRNRGMPREKLFF. In DNA, the CDR3 is TGTGCCAGTAGGAACAGGGGGATGCCGCGGGAAAAACTGTTTTTT.

J is TRBJ2-3 and V is TRBV28; no clear D. Per the germline V gene, CDR1 is MDHEN and CDR2 is SYDVKM. V gave up 5 bases and J gave up 2 bases, with 5 bases separating them. The CDR3 length is 12 residues. CDR3 amino acids: CASSPYTDTQYF. In DNA, the CDR3 is TGTGCCAGCAGTCCGTACACAGATACGCAGTATTTT.

This chain joins TRBV11-3 and TRBJ2-1, with D tentatively TRBD1 (6 bases). Per the germline V gene, CDR1 is SGHNT and CDR2 is YENEEA. The CDR3 contains 16 residues. V dropped 5 bases and J dropped 4 bases, with 18 bases sitting between them. Here the CDR3 reads CASSGMARRGYNEQFF. The CDR3 DNA reads TGTGCCAGCAGCGGTATGGCCCGAAGGGGGTACAATGAGCAGTTCTTC.

This chain joins TRBV9 and TRBJ2-7; maybe TRBD2 (6 bases). Germline CDR1 reads SGDLS; CDR2 reads YYNGEE. Trimming shortened V by 4 bases and J by 3 bases, and 8 bases separated the two germline ends. This CDR3 is built from 12 residues. For the CDR3, the DNA is TGTGCCAGCAGCCCGGGGGTCTACGAGCAGTACTTC. Translating gives CASSPGVYEQYF.

This clone was counted a few times. This chain connects TRBV7-1 to TRBJ2-1; 10 nucleotides line up with TRBD2. TRBV7-1 is known as an ORF, though its function is uncertain. V lost 4 bases and J lost 5; bases outside the gene matches: 5. The length of the CDR3 is 15 residues. The CDR3, as DNA: TGTGCCAGCAGCTACGGACTAGCGGAAAACAATGAGCAGTTCTTC. As protein: CASSYGLAENNEQFF.

This rearrangement joins TRBV6-1 to TRBJ1-4, with unresolved D. Germline V lookup: CDR1 MNHNS, CDR2 SASEGT. The CDR3 loop spans 16 amino acids. V was shortened by 1 base and J by 8 bases, with 17 bases between the two germline ends. The CDR3 bases are TGTGCCAGCAGTGAAGATGGTTTCGTCCTGGTCGAAAAACTGTTTTTT. Amino acid sequence: CASSEDGFVLVEKLFF.

The table lists this clone with a few counts. CDR3 DNA sequence: TGTGCCAGCAGCGCTGTCGGGGCGAGCACAGATACGCAGTATTTT. It translates to CASSAVGASTDTQYF. The chain uses TRBV9 and TRBJ2-3; D tentatively reads TRBD1 or TRBD2 (5 bases each). There are 15 residues in the CDR3. Germline V CDR1 and CDR2: SGDLS, YYNGEE. Trimming removed 3 bases from V and 0 bases from J, with 11 bases in between. Combining the CDR3 with reference TRBV9 and TRBJ2-3 gives the whole variable domain DSGVTQTPKHLITATGQRVTLRCSPRSGDLSVYWYQQSLDQGLQFLIQYYNGEERAKGNILERFSAQQFPDLHSELNLSSLELGDSALYFCASSAVGASTDTQYFGPGTRLTVL.

This clone turned up a few times. The J gene is TRBJ2-5, the V gene TRBV6-8, with D possibly matching TRBD2 (6 bases). The V end lost 5 bases, the J end lost 1 base, and 11 bases lay between the germline ends. Germline CDR1 and CDR2: MNHGY and SAAAGT. The CDR3 length is 14 residues. In nucleotides, the CDR3 is TGTGCCAGCAGTCGGAGGGGTAGCCAAGAGACCCAGTACTTC. It encodes CASSRRGSQETQYF.

In its sample, this clone is medium-sized. V gene TRBV11-3 combines with J gene TRBJ2-3; a weak D match, TRBD2 (6 bases). CDR1 is SGHNT, CDR2 YENEEA, per germline. Trimming shortened V by 5 bases and J by 1 base, and 19 bases separated the two germline ends. CDR3 length: 17 amino acids. The CDR3 loop is CASSRGWGSGRTDTQYF. CDR3 nucleotide sequence: TGTGCCAGCAGCCGGGGATGGGGTAGCGGACGCACAGATACGCAGTATTTT.